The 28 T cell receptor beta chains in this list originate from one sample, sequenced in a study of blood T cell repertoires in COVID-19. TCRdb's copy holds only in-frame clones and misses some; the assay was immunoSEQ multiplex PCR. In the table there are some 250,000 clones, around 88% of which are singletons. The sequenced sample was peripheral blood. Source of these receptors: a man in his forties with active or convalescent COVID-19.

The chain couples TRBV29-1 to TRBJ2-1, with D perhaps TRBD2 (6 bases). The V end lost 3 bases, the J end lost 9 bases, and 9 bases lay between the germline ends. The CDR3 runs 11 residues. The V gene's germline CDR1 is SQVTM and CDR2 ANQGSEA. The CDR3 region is CSVERDGEQFF. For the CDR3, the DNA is TGCAGCGTTGAGCGGGATGGTGAGCAGTTCTTC.

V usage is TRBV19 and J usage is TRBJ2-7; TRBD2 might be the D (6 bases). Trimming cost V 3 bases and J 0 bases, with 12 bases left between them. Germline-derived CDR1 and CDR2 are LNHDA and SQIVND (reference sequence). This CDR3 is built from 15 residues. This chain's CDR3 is CASSIGGGRSYEQYF. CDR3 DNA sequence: TGTGCCAGTAGTATTGGGGGAGGTCGCTCCTACGAGCAGTACTTC.

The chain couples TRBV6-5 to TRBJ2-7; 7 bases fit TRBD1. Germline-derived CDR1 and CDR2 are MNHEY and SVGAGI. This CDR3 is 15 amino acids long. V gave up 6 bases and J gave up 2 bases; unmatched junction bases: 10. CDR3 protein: CASSIKGTDTYEQYF. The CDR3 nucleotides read TGTGCCAGCAGCATAAAAGGGACAGACACCTACGAGCAGTACTTC.

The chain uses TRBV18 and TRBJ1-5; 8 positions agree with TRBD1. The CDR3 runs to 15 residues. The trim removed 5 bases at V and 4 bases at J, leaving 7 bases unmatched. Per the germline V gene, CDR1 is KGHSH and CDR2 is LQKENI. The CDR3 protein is CASSIGQGLNQPQHF. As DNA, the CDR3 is TGTGCCAGCTCAATTGGACAGGGCCTTAATCAGCCCCAGCATTTT.

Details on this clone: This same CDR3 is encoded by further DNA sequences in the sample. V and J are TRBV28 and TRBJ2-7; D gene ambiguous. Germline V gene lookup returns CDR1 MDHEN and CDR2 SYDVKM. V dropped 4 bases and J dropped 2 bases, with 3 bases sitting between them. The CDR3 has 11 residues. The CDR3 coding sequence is TGTGCCAGCAGTTCTGCCTACGAGCAGTACTTC. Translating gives CASSSAYEQYF.

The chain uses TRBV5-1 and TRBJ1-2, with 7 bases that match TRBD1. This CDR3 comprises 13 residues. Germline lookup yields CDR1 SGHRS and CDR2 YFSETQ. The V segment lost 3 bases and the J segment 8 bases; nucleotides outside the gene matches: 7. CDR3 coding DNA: TGCGCCAGCAGCTCCCAGGACAGGTCGGGCTACACCTTC. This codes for CASSSQDRSGYTF. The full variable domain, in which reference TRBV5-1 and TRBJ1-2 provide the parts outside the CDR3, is KAGVTQTPRYLIKTRGQQVTLSCSPISGHRSVSWYQQTPGQGLQFLFEYFSETQRNKGNFPGRFSGRQFSNSRSEMNVSTLELGDSALYLCASSSQDRSGYTFGSGTRLTVV.

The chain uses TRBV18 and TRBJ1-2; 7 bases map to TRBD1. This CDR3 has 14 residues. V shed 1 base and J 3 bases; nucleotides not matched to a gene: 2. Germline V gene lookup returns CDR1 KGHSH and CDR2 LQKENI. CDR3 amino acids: CASSPRQGDYGYTF. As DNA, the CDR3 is TGTGCCAGCTCACCACGACAGGGTGACTATGGCTACACCTTC.

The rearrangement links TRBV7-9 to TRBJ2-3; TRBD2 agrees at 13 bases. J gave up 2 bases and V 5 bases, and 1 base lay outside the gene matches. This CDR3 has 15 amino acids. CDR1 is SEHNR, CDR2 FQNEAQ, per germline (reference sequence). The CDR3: CASSTSGGDTDTQYF. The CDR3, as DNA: TGTGCCAGCAGCACTAGCGGGGGGGACACAGATACGCAGTATTTT.

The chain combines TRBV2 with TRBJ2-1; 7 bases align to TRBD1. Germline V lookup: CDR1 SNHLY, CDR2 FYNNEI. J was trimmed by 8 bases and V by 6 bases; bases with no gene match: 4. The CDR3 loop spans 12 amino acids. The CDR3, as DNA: TGTGCCAGCAGCCGGACAGGATATGAGCAGTTCTTC. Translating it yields CASSRTGYEQFF.

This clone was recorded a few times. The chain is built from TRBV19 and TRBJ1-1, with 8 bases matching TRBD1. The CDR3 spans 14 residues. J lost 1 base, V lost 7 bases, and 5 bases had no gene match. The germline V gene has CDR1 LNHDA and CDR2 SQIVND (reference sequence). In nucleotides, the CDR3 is TGTGCCAGTAACCAGGGGGCTACGAACACTGAAGCTTTCTTT. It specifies CASNQGATNTEAFF. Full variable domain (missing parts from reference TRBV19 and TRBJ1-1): DGGITQSPKYLFRKEGQNVTLSCEQNLNHDAMYWYRQDPGQGLRLIYYSQIVNDFQKGDIAEGYSVSREKKESFPLTVTSAQKNPTAFYLCASNQGATNTEAFFGQGTRLTVV.

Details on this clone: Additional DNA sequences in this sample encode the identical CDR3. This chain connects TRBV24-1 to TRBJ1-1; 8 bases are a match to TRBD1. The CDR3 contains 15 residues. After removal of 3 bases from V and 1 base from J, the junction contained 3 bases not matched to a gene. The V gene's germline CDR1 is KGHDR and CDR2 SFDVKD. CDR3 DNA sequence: TGTGCCACCAGTGATCCTGACAGGGGGAACACTGAAGCTTTCTTT. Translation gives CATSDPDRGNTEAFF.

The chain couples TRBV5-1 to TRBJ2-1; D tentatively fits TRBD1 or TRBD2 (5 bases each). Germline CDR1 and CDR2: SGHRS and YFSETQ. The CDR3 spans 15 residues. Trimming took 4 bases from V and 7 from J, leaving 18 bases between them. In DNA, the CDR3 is TGCGCCAGCAGCGTGGGGGAGCAGGAACGGAATGAGCAGTTCTTC. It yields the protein CASSVGEQERNEQFF.

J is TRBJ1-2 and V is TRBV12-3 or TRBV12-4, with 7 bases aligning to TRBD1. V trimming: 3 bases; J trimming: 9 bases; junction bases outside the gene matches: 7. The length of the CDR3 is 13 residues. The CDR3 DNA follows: TGTGCCAGCAGTTTTAGGGGGCAGAGGAGCTACACCTTC. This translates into CASSFRGQRSYTF.

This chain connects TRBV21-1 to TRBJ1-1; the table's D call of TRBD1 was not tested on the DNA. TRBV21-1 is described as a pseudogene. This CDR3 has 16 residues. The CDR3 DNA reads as TGTGCCAGCAGCAAAGTAGGGACAGGGGAGGGCACTGAAGCTTTCTTT. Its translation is CASSKVGTGEGTEAFF.

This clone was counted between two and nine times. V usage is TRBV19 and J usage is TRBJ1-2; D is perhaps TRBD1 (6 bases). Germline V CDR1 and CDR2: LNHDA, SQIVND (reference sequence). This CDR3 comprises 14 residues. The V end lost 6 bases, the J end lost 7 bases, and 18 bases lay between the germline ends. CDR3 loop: CASSSMRGSLGYTF. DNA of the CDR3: TGTGCCAGTAGCAGCATGAGGGGGTCGCTTGGCTACACCTTC.

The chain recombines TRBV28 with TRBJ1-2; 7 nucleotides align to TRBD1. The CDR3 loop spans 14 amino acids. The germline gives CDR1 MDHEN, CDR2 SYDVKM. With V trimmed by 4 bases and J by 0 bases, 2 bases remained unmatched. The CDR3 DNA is TGTGCCAGCAGTTCGGGACAGTCTAACTATGGCTACACCTTC. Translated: CASSSGQSNYGYTF.

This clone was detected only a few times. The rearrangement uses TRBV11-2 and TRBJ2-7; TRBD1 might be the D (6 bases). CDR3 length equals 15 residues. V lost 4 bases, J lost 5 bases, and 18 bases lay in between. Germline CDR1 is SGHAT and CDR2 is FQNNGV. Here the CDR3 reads CASSSLSGDIHEQYF. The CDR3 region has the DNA TGTGCCAGCAGCTCCCTATCTGGGGACATCCACGAGCAGTACTTC.

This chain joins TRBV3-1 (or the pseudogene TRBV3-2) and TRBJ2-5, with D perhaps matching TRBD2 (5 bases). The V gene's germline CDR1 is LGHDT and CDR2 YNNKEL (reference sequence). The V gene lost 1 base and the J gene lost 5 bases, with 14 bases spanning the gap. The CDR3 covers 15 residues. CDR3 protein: CASSQGRTGRETQYF. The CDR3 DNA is TGTGCCAGCAGCCAAGGCAGGACTGGGCGGGAGACCCAGTACTTC.

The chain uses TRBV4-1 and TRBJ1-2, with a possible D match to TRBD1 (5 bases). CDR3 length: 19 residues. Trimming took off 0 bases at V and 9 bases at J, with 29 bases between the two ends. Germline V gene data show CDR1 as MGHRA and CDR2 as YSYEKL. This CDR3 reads CASSQDLFVGQGSPVRYTF. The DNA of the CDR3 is TGCGCCAGCAGCCAAGATCTATTTGTTGGGCAGGGCAGCCCGGTCCGCTACACCTTC.

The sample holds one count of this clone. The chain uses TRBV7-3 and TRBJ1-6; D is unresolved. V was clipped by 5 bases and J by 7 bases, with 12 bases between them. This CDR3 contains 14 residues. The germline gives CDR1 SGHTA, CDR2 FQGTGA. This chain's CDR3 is CASSQRGSNSPLHF. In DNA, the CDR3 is TGTGCCAGCAGCCAGAGAGGTTCCAATTCACCCCTCCACTTT. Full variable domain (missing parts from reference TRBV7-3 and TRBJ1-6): GAGVSQTPSNKVTEKGKYVELRCDPISGHTALYWYRQSLGQGPEFLIYFQGTGAADDSGLPNDRFFAVRPEGSVSTLKIQRTERGDSAVYLCASSQRGSNSPLHFGNGTRLTVT.

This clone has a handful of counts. The CDR3 loop reads CASSLVTGYEQYF. In DNA, the CDR3 is TGTGCCAGCAGCTTGGTTACGGGTTACGAGCAGTACTTC. J is TRBJ2-7 and V is TRBV5-5; no definite D call. The CDR3 totals 13 residues. Per germline, CDR1 SGHKS and CDR2 YYEKEE (reference sequence). Trimming took off 0 bases at V and 4 bases at J, with 8 bases between the two ends. The variable domain in full, completed from reference TRBV5-5 and TRBJ2-7, reads DAGVTQSPTHLIKTRGQQVTLRCSPISGHKSVSWYQQVLGQGPQFIFQYYEKEERGRGNFPDRFSARQFPNYSSELNVNALLLGDSALYLCASSLVTGYEQYFGPGTRLTVT.

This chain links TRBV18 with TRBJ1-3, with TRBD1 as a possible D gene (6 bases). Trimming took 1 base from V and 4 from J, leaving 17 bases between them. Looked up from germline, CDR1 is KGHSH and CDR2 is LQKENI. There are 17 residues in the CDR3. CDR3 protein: CASSPRDTSNGGNTIYF. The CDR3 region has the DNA TGTGCCAGCTCACCACGGGACACTTCTAATGGGGGAAACACCATATATTTT.

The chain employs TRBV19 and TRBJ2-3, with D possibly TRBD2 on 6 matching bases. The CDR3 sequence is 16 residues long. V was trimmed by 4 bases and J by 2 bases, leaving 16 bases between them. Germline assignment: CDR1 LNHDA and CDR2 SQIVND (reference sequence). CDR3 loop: CASSNRDFRSTDTQYF. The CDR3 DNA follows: TGTGCCAGTAGTAACCGGGACTTCCGCTCCACAGATACGCAGTATTTT. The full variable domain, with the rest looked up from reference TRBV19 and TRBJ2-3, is DGGITQSPKYLFRKEGQNVTLSCEQNLNHDAMYWYRQDPGQGLRLIYYSQIVNDFQKGDIAEGYSVSREKKESFPLTVTSAQKNPTAFYLCASSNRDFRSTDTQYFGPGTRLTVL.

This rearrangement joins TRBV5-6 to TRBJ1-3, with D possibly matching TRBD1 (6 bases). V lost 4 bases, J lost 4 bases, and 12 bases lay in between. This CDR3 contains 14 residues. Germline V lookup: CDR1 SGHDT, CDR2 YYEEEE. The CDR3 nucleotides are TGTGCCAGCAGCCCAGGGACATTCGGAAACACCATATATTTT. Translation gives CASSPGTFGNTIYF.

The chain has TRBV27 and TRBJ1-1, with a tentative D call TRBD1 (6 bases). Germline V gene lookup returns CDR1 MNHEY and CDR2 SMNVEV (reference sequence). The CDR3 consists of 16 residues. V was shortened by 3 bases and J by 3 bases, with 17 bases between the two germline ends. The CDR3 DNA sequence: TGTGCCAGCAGTTTTTTCGGGCAGGGGTCGGACACTGAAGCTTTCTTT. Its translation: CASSFFGQGSDTEAFF.

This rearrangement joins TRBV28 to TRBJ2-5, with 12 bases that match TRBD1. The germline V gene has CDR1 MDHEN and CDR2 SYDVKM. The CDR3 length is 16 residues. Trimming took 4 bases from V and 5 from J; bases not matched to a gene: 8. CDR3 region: CASSSPGTGGGETQYF. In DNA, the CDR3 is TGTGCCAGCAGTTCCCCCGGGACAGGGGGCGGGGAGACCCAGTACTTC.

CDR3 coding DNA: TGTGCCAGTAGTGGACAGGGCTATCAGCCCCAGCATTTT. It is translated as CASSGQGYQPQHF. This chain links TRBV19 with TRBJ1-5; 8 bases line up with TRBD1. CDR1 LNHDA and CDR2 SQIVND come from the germline V gene (reference sequence). J gave up 5 bases and V 5 bases, and 2 bases lay outside the gene matches. This CDR3 contains 13 residues.

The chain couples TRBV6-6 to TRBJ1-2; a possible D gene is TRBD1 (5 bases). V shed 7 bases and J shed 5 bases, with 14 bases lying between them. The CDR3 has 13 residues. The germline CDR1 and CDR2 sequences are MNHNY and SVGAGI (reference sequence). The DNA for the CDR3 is TGTGCCAGCAACCCGACAGCGAGATATGGCTACACCTTC. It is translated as CASNPTARYGYTF.